Presented here are 10 T cell receptor beta chains from one specimen sequenced in a study of T cells in Graves' hyperthyroidism and ophthalmopathy. Amplified TCR beta CDR3 regions derived from RNA transcripts. The HTBI set primed first-round TCR CDR3 RT-PCR. TCRdb re-analysed the multiplex PCR reads in MiXCR, keeping a single row per CDR3 protein. The data hold about 400,000 distinct CDR3 sequences, with 12% to 15% observed a single time. Sequenced sample: blood. The receptors were gathered from a woman between 55 and 75 years old with Graves' ophthalmopathy.

This clonotype turned up a few times. CDR3 nucleotide sequence: TGTGCCAGCTCACCCCGGACAGGGGGCGCGGGCACAGATACGCAGTATTTT. This translates into CASSPRTGGAGTDTQYF. This chain links TRBV18 with TRBJ2-3, with 11 nucleotides matching TRBD1. Germline loops: CDR1 KGHSH, CDR2 LQKENI. This CDR3 has 17 residues. V was clipped by 3 bases and J by 1 base; unmatched bases: 6. Complete variable domain (other parts from reference TRBV18 and TRBJ2-3): NAGVMQNPRHLVRRRGQEARLRCSPMKGHSHVYWYRQLPEEGLKFMVYLQKENIIDESGMPKERFSAEFPKEGPSILRIQQVVRGDSAAYFCASSPRTGGAGTDTQYFGPGTRLTVL.

This clonotype was seen repeatedly, ten times or more. The chain has TRBV30 and TRBJ1-6, with 8 bases aligning to TRBD1. Germline-derived CDR1 and CDR2 are GTSNPN and SVGIG (reference sequence). The CDR3 is 13 amino acids. V lost 5 bases to trimming and J lost 9 bases; unmatched junction nucleotides: 6. CDR3 sequence (DNA): TGTGCCTGGTATGCAGGGGGCTTTTCACCCCTCCACTTT. It yields the protein CAWYAGGFSPLHF.

The chain recombines TRBV10-3 with TRBJ1-6, with D tentatively TRBD1 (6 bases). V was trimmed by 4 bases and J by 8 bases, leaving 12 bases between them. There are 14 residues in the CDR3. Germline CDR1 and CDR2: ENHRY and SYGVKD. In DNA, the CDR3 is TGTGCCATCAGTGCGGCGGGGGCTGATTCACCCCTCCACTTT. Residues: CAISAAGADSPLHF.

This clonotype appeared many times. The rearrangement links TRBV20-1 to TRBJ2-7; TRBD2 aligns across 13 bases. Germline loops: CDR1 DFQATT, CDR2 SNEGSKA (reference sequence). CDR3 length equals 16 residues. J gave up 4 bases and V 3 bases, and 9 bases lay outside the gene matches. CDR3 region: CSARDRTSGGLYEQYF. As DNA, the CDR3 is TGCAGTGCTAGGGATCGGACTAGCGGGGGACTGTACGAGCAGTACTTC.

Many counts were recorded for this clonotype. The chain joins TRBV20-1 to TRBJ2-3; the D gene is possibly TRBD2 (5 bases). This CDR3 is built from 16 residues. V lost 5 bases and J lost 2, with 20 bases in between. The germline gives CDR1 DFQATT, CDR2 SNEGSKA (reference sequence). The CDR3 DNA sequence: TGCAGTGCTTCCAGCGGAGACAAGAGACACACAGATACGCAGTATTTT. Its translation is CSASSGDKRHTDTQYF.

This clonotype was counted between two and nine times. This sequence joins TRBV29-1 and TRBJ2-5; 12 bases fit TRBD2. The germline V gene has CDR1 SQVTM and CDR2 ANQGSEA. V was clipped by 3 bases and J by 3 bases; unmatched bases: 5. The CDR3 loop spans 15 amino acids. The CDR3 coding sequence is TGCAGCGTTGACTGGTCTAGCGGGAGGGAAGAGACCCAGTACTTC. Amino acid sequence: CSVDWSSGREETQYF.

This clonotype was picked up many times. This chain links TRBV5-6 with TRBJ2-7; 9 bases map to TRBD1. The CDR3 is made up of 14 amino acids. Germline V lookup: CDR1 SGHDT, CDR2 YYEEEE. The V segment lost 2 bases and the J segment 2 bases; nucleotides outside the gene matches: 2. DNA for the CDR3: TGTGCCAGCAGCTTCGACAGGGGGACCTACGAGCAGTACTTC. This translates into CASSFDRGTYEQYF.

This clonotype has at least ten counts. The rearrangement joins TRBV20-1 to TRBJ2-6, with 8 bases identical to TRBD1. J gave up 0 bases and V 3 bases, and 10 bases lay outside the gene matches. The CDR3 spans 18 residues. Germline V gene data show CDR1 as DFQATT and CDR2 as SNEGSKA (reference sequence). The CDR3 spells CSARETGDRYSGANVLTF. The CDR3 nucleotides read TGCAGTGCTAGGGAAACCGGGGACAGGTACTCTGGGGCCAACGTCCTGACTTTC.

This clonotype has at least ten counts. The V and J genes are TRBV4-2 and TRBJ2-5; TRBD2 aligns across 12 bases. The germline V gene encodes CDR1 LGHNA and CDR2 YNFKEQ. V was clipped by 0 bases and J by 4 bases; unmatched bases: 6. CDR3 length: 17 amino acids. In DNA form, the CDR3 reads TGTGCCAGCAGCCAAGATATCCTAGCGGGAGGGGGAGAGACCCAGTACTTC. It is translated as CASSQDILAGGGETQYF.

The chain joins TRBV18 to TRBJ2-1; 9 bases are shared with TRBD2. The CDR3 sequence is 15 residues long. With V trimmed by 2 bases and J by 2 bases, 1 base remained unmatched. Germline V gives CDR1 KGHSH, CDR2 LQKENI. DNA for the CDR3: TGTGCCAGCTCACCAAGCGGGGGGACCTACAATGAGCAGTTCTTC. As protein: CASSPSGGTYNEQFF.